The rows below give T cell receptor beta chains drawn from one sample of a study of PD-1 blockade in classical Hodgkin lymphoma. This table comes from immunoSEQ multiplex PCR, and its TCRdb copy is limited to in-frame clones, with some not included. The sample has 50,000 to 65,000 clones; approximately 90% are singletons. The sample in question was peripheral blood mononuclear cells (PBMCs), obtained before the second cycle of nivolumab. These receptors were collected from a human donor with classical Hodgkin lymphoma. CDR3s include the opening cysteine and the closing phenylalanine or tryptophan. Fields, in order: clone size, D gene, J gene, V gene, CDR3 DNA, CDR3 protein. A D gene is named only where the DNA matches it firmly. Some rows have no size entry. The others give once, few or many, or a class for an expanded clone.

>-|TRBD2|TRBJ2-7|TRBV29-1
TGCAGCGTTACAGGGGGACTAGCGGGAGGGAGCTCCTACGAGCAGTACTTC
CSVTGGLAGGSSYEQYF
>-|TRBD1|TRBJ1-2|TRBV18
TGTGCCAGCTCACAAGGACAGGGGGCGTTGGCTAAATACACCTTC
CASSQGQGALAKYTF
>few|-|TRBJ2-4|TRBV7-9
TGTGCCAGCAGCTCCCGCCCTGGGACTTCCCTAGCCAAAAACATTCAGTACTTC
CASSSRPGTSLAKNIQYF
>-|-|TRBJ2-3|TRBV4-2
TGTGCCAGCAGCCAAGTGTCAGTTACAGATACGCAGTATTTT
CASSQVSVTDTQYF
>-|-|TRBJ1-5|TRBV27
TGTGCCAGCAGTTTATCGTTTACGGGGTCAGTACTGCCCCAGCATTTT
CASSLSFTGSVLPQHF
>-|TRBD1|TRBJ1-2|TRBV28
TGTGCCAGCAGTTCCATCCGGGACAGGGTTCCTGGCTACACCTTC
CASSSIRDRVPGYTF
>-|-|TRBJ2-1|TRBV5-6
TGTGCCAGCAGCCTAAAGTCGGCTTACAATGAGCAGTTCTTC
CASSLKSAYNEQFF
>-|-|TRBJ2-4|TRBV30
TGTGCCTGGAGTGCTCTCCGGGCCTCCGGGGGTAGACTAGGCGGCAAAAACATTCAGTACTTC
CAWSALRASGGRLGGKNIQYF
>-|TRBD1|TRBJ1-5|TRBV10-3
TGTGCCACCGCCGGGACAGGGGATCAGCCCCAGCATTTT
CATAGTGDQPQHF
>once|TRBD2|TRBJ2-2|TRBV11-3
TGTGCCAGCAGCCCCCCTAGCGGGGACACCGGGGAGCTGTTTTTT
CASSPPSGDTGELFF
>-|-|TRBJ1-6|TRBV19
TGTGCCAGTAGTATGGACGGCTTGAGCTCCTATAATTCACCCCTCCACTTT
CASSMDGLSSYNSPLHF
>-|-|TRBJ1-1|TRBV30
TGTGCCTGGAGTGTTGGGGGGAGGGCTGAAGCTTTCTTT
CAWSVGGRAEAFF
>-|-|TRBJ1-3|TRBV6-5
TGTGCCAGCAGTTACCAGAGCTCTGGAAACACCATATATTTT
CASSYQSSGNTIYF